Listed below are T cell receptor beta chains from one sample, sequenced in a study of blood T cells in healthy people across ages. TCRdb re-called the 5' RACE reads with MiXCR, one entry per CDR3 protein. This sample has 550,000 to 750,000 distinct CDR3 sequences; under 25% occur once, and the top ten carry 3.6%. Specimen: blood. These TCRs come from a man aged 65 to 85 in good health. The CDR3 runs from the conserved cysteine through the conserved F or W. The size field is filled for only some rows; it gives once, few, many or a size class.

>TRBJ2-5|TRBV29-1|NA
CSVGRGWQETQYF
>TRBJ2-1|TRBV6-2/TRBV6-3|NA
CASSQEGGGDEQFF
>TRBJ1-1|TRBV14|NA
CASSQRDPGTGVDTEAFF
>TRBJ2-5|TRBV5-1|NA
CASSLHQGETQYF
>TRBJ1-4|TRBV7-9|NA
CASSLGDRLNEKLFF
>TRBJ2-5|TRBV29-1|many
CSTGLAGEGTQYF
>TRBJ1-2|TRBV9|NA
CASSVALGFGYTF
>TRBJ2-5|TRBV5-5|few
CASSLGGQGPIETQYF
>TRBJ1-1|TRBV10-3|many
CAISGQNTEAFF
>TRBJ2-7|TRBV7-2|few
CASSRLAGGLSSYEQYF
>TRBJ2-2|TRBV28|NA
CASSLEAGGNTGELFF
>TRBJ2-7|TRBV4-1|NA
CASSYFLGQGYEQYF
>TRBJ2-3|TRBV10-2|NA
CASSAGGRATGTDTQYF
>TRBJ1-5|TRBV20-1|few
CSARNAGGWVCQPQHF
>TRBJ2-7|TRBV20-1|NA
CSAPSGRSYEQYF
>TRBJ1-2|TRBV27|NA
CASRKGGYGYTF
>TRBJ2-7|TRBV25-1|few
CASSGRQGSYEQYF
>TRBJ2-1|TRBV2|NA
CASSEDGNSYNEQFF
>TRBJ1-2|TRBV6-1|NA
CASSPRINYGYTF
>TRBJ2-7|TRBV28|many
CASSINPPREQYF
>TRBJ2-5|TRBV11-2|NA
CASSFEWGGAQETQYF
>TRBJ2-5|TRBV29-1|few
CSVEGTAPKTQYF
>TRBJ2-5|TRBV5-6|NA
CASSLDGSPLGQYF
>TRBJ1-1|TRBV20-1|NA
CSASQDMNTEAFF
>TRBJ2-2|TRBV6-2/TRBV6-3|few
CASRLPGSSNTGELFF
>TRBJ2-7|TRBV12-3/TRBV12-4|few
CASSPWDNRYEQYF
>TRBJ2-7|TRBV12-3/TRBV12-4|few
CASSERGPYEQYF
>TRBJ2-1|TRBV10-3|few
CAISESDRFSNEQFF
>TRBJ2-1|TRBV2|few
CASSPPDKVEFF
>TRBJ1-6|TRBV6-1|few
CASSGISESPLHF
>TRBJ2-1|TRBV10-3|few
CATTRREGGNEQFF
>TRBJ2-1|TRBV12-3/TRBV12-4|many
CASSATSGFYNEQFF
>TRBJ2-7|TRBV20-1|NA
CSARDGTVSYEQYF
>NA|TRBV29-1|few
CSVEDRAGGGETQYF
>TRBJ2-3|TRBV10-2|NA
CASSEPLSELPPSTDTQYF
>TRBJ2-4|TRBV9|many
CASSVGAKNIQYF
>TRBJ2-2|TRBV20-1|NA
CSARDMNTGELFF
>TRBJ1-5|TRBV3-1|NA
CASSQVMGGDQPQHF
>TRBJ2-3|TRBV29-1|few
CSVGGDRGTDTQYF
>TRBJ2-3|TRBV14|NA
CTSSQDRRASTDTQYF
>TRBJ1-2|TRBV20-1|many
CSASPRQGAGYTF
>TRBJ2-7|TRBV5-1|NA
CASTHGTGDYEQYF
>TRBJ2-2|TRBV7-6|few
CASSLDGFAIGELFF
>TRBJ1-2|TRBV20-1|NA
CSAREPYGYTF
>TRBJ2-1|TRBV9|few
CASSARTGGPYNEQFF
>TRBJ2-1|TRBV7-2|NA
CASNPTGDSYNEQFF
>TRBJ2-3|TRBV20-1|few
CSARRTSGRRADTQYF
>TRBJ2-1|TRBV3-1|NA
CASSQDTGSPSHNEQFF